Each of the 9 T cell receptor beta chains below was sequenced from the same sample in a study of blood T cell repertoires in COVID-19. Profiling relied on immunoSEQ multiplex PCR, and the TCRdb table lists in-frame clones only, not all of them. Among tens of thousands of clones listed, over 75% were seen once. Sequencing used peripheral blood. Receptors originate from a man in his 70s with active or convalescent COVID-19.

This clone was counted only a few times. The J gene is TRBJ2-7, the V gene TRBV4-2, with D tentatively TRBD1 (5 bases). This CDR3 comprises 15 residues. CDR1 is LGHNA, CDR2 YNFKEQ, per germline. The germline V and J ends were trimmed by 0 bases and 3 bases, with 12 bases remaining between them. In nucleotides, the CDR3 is TGTGCCAGCAGCCAAGACCCAGGGCTAATCTACGAGCAGTACTTC. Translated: CASSQDPGLIYEQYF.

CDR3 DNA: TGTGCCAGCAGCTCCCACCAGCGGGTATACAATGAGCAGTTCTTC. Its protein product is CASSSHQRVYNEQFF. This chain links TRBV7-2 with TRBJ2-1, with D perhaps TRBD2 (6 bases). The germline V gene has CDR1 SGHTA and CDR2 FQGNSA. This CDR3 comprises 15 residues. V was cut by 4 bases and J by 4 bases, with 14 bases left in between.

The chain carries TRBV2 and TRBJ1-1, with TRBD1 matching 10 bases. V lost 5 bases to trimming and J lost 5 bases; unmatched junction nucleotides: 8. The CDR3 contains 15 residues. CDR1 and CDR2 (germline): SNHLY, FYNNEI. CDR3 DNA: TGTGCCAGCAGTATACCGGGACAGGGGAGAACTGAAGCTTTCTTT. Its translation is CASSIPGQGRTEAFF.

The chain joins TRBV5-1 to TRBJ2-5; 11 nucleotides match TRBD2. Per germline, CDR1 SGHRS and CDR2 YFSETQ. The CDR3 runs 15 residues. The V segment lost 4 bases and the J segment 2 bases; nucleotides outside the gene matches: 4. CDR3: CASSQGTSGQETQYF. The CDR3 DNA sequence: TGCGCCAGCAGCCAAGGGACTAGCGGACAAGAGACCCAGTACTTC.

For the CDR3, the DNA is TGTGCCATCGGGGACAGGTCGGCAAATAATTCACCCCTCCACTTT. This gives the protein CAIGDRSANNSPLHF. The chain is built from TRBV10-3 and TRBJ1-6, with 8 bases matching TRBD1. Germline lookup yields CDR1 ENHRY and CDR2 SYGVKD. With V trimmed by 8 bases and J by 5 bases, 8 bases remained unmatched. This CDR3 region has 15 residues.

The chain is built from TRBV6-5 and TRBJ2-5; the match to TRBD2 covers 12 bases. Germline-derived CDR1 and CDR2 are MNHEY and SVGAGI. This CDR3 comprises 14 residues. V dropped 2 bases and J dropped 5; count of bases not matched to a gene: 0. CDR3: CASSYGTSGETQYF. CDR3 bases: TGTGCCAGCAGTTACGGGACTAGCGGGGAGACCCAGTACTTC.

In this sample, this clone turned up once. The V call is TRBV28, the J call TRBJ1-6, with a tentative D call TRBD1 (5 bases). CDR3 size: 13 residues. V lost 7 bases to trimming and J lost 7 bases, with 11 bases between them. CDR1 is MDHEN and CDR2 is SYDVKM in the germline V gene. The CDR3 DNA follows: TGTGCCAGCAAGGAGGGGCAGAATTCACCCCTCCACTTT. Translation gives CASKEGQNSPLHF.

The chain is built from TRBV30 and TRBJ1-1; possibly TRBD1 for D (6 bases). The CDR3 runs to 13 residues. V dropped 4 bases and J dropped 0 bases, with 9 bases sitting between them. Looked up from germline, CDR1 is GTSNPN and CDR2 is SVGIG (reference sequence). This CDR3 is CAWTQGLNTEAFF. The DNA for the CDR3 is TGTGCCTGGACCCAGGGGCTGAACACTGAAGCTTTCTTT. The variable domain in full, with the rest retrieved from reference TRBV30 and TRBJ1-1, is SQTIHQWPATLVQPVGSPLSLECTVEGTSNPNLYWYRQAAGRGLQLLFYSVGIGQISSEVPQNLSASRPQDRQFILSSKKLLLSDSGFYLCAWTQGLNTEAFFGQGTRLTVV.

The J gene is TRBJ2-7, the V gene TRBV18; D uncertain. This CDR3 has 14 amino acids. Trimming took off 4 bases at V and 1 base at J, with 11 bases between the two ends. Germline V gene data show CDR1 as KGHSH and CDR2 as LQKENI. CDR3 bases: TGTGCCAGCTCACAATCGACATCGTCCTACGAGCAGTACTTC. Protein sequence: CASSQSTSSYEQYF.